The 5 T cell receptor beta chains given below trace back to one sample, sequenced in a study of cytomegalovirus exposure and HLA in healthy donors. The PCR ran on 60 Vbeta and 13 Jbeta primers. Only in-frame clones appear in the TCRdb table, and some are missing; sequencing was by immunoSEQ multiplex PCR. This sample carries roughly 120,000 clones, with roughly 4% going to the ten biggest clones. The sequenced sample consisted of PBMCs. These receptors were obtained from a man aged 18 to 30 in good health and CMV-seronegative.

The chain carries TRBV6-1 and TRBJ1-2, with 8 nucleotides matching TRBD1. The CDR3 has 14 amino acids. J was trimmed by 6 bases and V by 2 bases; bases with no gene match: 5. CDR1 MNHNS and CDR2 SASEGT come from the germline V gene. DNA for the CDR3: TGTGCCAGCAGTGAATCCAGGGGGCCGGATGGCTACACCTTC. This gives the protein CASSESRGPDGYTF.

CDR3 region: CATSTGTPKRGYTF. The CDR3 DNA sequence: TGTGCCACCAGCACCGGGACACCCAAACGAGGCTACACCTTC. This sequence joins TRBV15 and TRBJ1-2; TRBD1 is a possible D gene (6 bases). This CDR3 has 14 amino acids. Trimming took 4 bases from V and 8 from J, leaving 17 bases between them. Per the germline V gene, CDR1 is LNHNV and CDR2 is YYDKDF (reference sequence).

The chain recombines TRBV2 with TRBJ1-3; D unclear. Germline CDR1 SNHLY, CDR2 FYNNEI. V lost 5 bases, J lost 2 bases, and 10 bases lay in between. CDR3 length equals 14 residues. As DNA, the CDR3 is TGTGCCAGCAGTCCCGGGTATACTGGAAACACCATATATTTT. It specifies CASSPGYTGNTIYF.

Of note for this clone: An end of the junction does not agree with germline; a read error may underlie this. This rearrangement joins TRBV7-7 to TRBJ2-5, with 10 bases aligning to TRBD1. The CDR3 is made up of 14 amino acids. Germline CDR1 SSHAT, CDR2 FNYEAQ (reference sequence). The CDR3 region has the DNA TGTGCTAGCAGCTCGGACAGGGGGTCTGAGACCCAGTACTTC. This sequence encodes CASSSDRGSETQYF.

The CDR3 coding sequence is TGTGCCAGCAGCTCGATTCGAACAGGGGCTGAAGCTTTCTTT. The encoded protein is CASSSIRTGAEAFF. The chain carries TRBV7-9 and TRBJ1-1, with 7 bases matching TRBD1. The CDR3 totals 14 residues. Germline assignment: CDR1 SEHNR and CDR2 FQNEAQ (reference sequence). The V segment lost 4 bases and the J segment 6 bases; nucleotides outside the gene matches: 8.